This section outlines one T cell receptor beta chain sequence together with its context. The antigen it recognizes is unknown. No base quality information exists; no much larger clone differs at one position. This sample was included in a study of T cells in narcolepsy (dated 2018 in TCRdb). For context, the study as a whole: Healthy control donors were enrolled in the study alongside patients who had narcolepsy type 1 or type 2 (NT1, NT2). To look for autoreactive T cells in narcolepsy patients that target self-antigens of hypocretin neurons (hypocretin, TRIB2), the study used TCR Vbeta sequencing to follow clonotypes in blood and CSF.

The library relied on the immunoSEQ multiplex PCR assay. Drawn from immuneACCESS, this table holds only the in-frame rearrangements with V and J called that TCRdb kept. Clones are partly lost; checked studies trace under half to an unresolved V gene and leave the rest unexplained. This sample has 20,000 to 30,000 clones in its table, and about four fifths of those were observed once. The ten most abundant clones make up about 0.69% of the sample. General findings and caveats noted by the study authors: No sequences matching autoreactive T cell clones were contained in some blood memory CD4+ repertoires from patients and controls. Autoreactive clonotypes were reported to be detected serially in the blood of the same patients and of different patients, but not in the blood of healthy controls. HCRT-specific and TRIB2-specific autoreactive clonotypes were highlighted in plots that compared CD4+ T cell clonotypes in CSF versus blood from the same patient. Patients and controls had similar numbers of sequenced blood memory CD4+ clonotypes, with averages of approximately 40,000 in patients and some 36,000 in controls.

CDR3 length: 16 amino acids, cysteine to phenylalanine. Only the CDR3 region is kept as DNA, spanning 48 bases read in frame from base 1. CDR1 and CDR2 are read off the germline V gene (reference sequence) as LNHDA and SQIVND. From V the trimming removes 6 bases and from J it removes 6 bases, while the gene matches leave 9 bases of the junction unaccounted for. For TCR Vbeta sequencing, memory CD4+ T cells were sorted ex vivo from the peripheral blood of both healthy controls and narcolepsy patients. This sequence was found in a human donor with narcolepsy. The sequenced material came from CD45RA- memory CD4+ T cells from PBMCs. In light of the paper, this sample's cell subset or site label describes: memory T cells sorted ex vivo from peripheral blood. The chain couples TRBV19 to TRBJ1-5; the junction holds 12 bases that match TRBD1. Read as DNA, the sequence is TGTGCCAGTAGACCGGGACAGGGGGCGCTGGGTCAGCCCCAGCATTTT. This sequence encodes CASRPGQGALGQPQHF.